Below, 5 T cell receptor beta chains from the same sample are listed, as sequenced in a study of blood T cells in healthy people across ages (dated by TCRdb to about 2015). Library preparation used 5' RACE. A second PCR of about 7 to 12 cycles was run with a J-beta primer mix and a sample-barcoded 5' primer. The public sequencing data were trimmed at Q25 with fastp and processed into clonotypes with MiXCR by TCRdb, which kept only in-frame beta chains. Each CDR3 protein gets just one entry, which takes the most common genes and DNA from the rows behind it. The sample has approximately 1,700,000 distinct CDR3 sequences on record, roughly two fifths of them singletons. The ten largest clones take up 23% of the sample. The sequencing sample was made of blood. Source of these receptors: a human donor in good health.

This chain connects TRBV27 to TRBJ2-3, with TRBD2 as a possible D gene (5 bases). The CDR3 runs 12 residues. Germline lookup yields CDR1 MNHEY and CDR2 SMNVEV (reference sequence). The V gene lost 11 bases and the J gene lost 8 bases, with 17 bases spanning the gap. The CDR3 DNA is TGTGCCTCCAACCAACCTGGAGGTACGCAGTATTTT. This encodes CASNQPGGTQYF.

This clonotype has a single count. J is TRBJ1-6 and V is TRBV4-2; D not resolved. Deletions cut 0 bases from V and 1 base from J, with 4 bases between. This CDR3 has 15 residues. CDR1 is LGHNA, CDR2 YNFKEQ, per germline. The CDR3 DNA is TGTGCCAGCAGCCAAGATATTTCCTATAATTCACCCCTCCACTTT. Its protein product is CASSQDISYNSPLHF.

About this clonotype: At one end the junction does not follow the germline gene, possibly because of a read error. The CDR3 nucleotides read TGCAGCGTGGACAGGACAGGCCAAGAGACCCGGTACTTC. This sequence encodes CSVDRTGQETRYF. The chain links TRBV29-1 to TRBJ2-5; 7 nucleotides align to TRBD1. The CDR3 runs 13 residues. Per germline, CDR1 SQVTM and CDR2 ANQGSEA.

The rearrangement joins TRBV24-1 to TRBJ2-5; 8 bases line up with TRBD1. Germline CDR1 KGHDR, CDR2 SFDVKD. CDR3 length equals 15 residues. Losses at the gene ends were 5 bases for V and 3 bases for J; bases not matched to a gene: 7. The CDR3 sequence: CATSVTGTGEETQYF. CDR3 coding DNA: TGTGCCACCAGTGTCACCGGGACAGGAGAAGAGACCCAGTACTTC.

The CDR3 DNA reads as TGCAGTGCAGACCTTAGCGGGGGGGCCGGGTATACGCAGTATTTT. Protein product: CSADLSGGAGYTQYF. J is TRBJ2-3 and V is TRBV20-1; the match to TRBD2 covers 11 bases. V lost 6 bases, J lost 7 bases, and 12 bases stayed unmatched. CDR3 length: 15 residues. Germline V gives CDR1 DFQATT, CDR2 SNEGSKA (reference sequence).